This TCR beta chain was observed in a study of resident and recirculating memory T cells in vitiligo. Study in general: Shave-biopsy epidermis from lesional and nonlesional skin was sequenced alongside PBMCs.

Clones were sequenced by immunoSEQ multiplex PCR, and TCRdb holds only the in-frame ones, with some missing. The table has roughly 80,000 clones, approximately 90% seen once. The CDR3 is 16 amino acids. Germline V gives CDR1 SGHVS, CDR2 FNYEAQ. Trimming took 2 bases from V and 8 from J; bases not matched to a gene: 10. Study results and limitations: Clonality differed among vitiligo lesions, with no unique dominant clone.

With regard to this clone: Its matching antigen is unknown.

Stable vitiligo meant no lesion change over the previous 6 months. The receptor's source is a male donor with vitiligo. The chain employs TRBV7-6 and TRBJ2-1; 9 bases line up with TRBD1. Sequencing used blood. CDR3 residues: CASSLWGTGGADEQFF. The CDR3 DNA sequence: TGTGCCAGCAGCTTATGGGGCACAGGGGGCGCGGATGAGCAGTTCTTC. The full variable domain, its missing parts supplied by reference TRBV7-6 and TRBJ2-1, is GAGVSQSPRYKVTKRGQDVALRCDPISGHVSLYWYRQALGQGPEFLTYFNYEAQQDKSGLPNDRFSAERPEGSISTLTIQRTEQRDSAMYRCASSLWGTGGADEQFFGPGTRLTVL.